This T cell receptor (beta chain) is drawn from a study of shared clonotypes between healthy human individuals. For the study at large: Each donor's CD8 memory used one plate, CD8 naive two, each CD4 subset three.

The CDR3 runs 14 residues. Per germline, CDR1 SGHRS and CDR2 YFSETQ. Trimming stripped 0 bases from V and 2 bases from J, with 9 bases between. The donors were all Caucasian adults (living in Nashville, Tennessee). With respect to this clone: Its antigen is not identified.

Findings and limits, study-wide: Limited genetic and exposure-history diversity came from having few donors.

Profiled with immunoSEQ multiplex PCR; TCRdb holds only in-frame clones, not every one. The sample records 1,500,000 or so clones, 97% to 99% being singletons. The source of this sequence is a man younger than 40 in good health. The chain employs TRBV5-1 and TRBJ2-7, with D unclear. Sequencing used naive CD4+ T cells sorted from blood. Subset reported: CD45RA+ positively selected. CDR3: CASSLGPATYEQYF. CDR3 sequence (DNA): TGCGCCAGCAGCTTGGGGCCTGCTACCTACGAGCAGTACTTC. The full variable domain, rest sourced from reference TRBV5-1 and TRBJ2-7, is KAGVTQTPRYLIKTRGQQVTLSCSPISGHRSVSWYQQTPGQGLQFLFEYFSETQRNKGNFPGRFSGRQFSNSRSEMNVSTLELGDSALYLCASSLGPATYEQYFGPGTRLTVT.